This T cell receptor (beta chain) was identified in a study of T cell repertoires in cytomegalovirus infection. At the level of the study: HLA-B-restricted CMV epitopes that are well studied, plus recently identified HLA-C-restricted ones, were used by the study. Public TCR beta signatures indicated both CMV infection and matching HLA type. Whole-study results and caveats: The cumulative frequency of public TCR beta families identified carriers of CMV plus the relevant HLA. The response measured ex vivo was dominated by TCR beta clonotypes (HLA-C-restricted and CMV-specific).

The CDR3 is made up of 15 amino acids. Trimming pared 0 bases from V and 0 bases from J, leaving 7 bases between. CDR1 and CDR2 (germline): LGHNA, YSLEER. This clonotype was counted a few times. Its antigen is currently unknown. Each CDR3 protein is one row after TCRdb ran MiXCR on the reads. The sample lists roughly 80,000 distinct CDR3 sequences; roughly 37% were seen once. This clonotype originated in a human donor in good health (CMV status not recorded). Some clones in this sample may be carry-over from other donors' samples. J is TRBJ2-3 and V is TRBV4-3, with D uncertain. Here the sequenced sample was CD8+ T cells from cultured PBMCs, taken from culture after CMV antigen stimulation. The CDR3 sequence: CASSQDASSTDTQYF. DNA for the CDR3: TGCGCCAGCAGCCAAGATGCCAGCAGCACAGATACGCAGTATTTT.